This T cell receptor beta chain was captured by sequencing in a study of graft-versus-host responses after intestinal transplantation. Study details: Multivisceral, liver-intestinal, or isolated intestinal grafts went to recipients. Every transplant recipient was induced with anti-thymocyte globulin, then maintained on tacrolimus and steroids for two to three years. Study-wide results and caveats: Individuals carrying graft-donor T cell macrochimerism showed high graft-versus-host to host-versus-graft clonal ratios in allografts.

The CDR3 runs 13 residues. V gave up 2 bases and J gave up 6 bases, with 11 bases separating them. CDR1 SEHNR and CDR2 FQNEAQ come from the germline V gene (reference sequence). TCRdb's table, derived via immunoSEQ multiplex PCR, lists solely in-frame clones and lacks some. The sample has over 85,000 clones, about nine tenths seen once. Worth noting for this clone: The antigen is not known.

The sample here was unstimulated CD4+ T cells sorted from spleen or lymph node cells, taken before transplant. This TCR was recovered from a human donor who was the organ donor for an intestinal transplant. The V gene is TRBV7-9, the J gene TRBJ2-7, with D perhaps TRBD2 (5 bases). In DNA form, the CDR3 reads TGTGCCAGCAGCTTACATACTAGTTCCGAGCAGTACTTC. Translation gives CASSLHTSSEQYF.